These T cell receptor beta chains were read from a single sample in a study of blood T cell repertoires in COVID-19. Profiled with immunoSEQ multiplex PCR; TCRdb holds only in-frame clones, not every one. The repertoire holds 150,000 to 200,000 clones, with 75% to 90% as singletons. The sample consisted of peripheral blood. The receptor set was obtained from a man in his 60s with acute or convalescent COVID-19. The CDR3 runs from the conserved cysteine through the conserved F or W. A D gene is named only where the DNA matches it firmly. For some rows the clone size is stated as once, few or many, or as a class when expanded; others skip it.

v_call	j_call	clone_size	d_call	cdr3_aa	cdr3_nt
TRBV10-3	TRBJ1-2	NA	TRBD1	CAISDRQGNYGYTF	TGTGCCATCAGTGACCGACAGGGTAACTATGGCTACACCTTC
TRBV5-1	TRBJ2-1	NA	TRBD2	CASSTLDSGSRDEQFF	TGCGCCAGCAGCACGCTAGATAGCGGGAGCAGGGATGAGCAGTTCTTC
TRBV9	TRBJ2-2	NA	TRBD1	CASSVLDRDTGELFF	TGTGCCAGCAGCGTGCTGGACAGGGACACCGGGGAGCTGTTTTTT
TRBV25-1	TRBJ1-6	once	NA	CASSASSNSPLHF	TGTGCCAGCAGTGCCTCGTCGAATTCACCCCTCCACTTT
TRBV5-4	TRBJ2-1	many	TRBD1	CASSLGQGWLF	TGTGCCAGCAGCCTGGGACAGGGTTGGCTCTTC
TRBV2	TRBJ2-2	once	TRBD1	CASSDPGQGANTGELFF	TGTGCCAGCAGTGACCCGGGACAGGGGGCGAACACCGGGGAGCTGTTTTTT
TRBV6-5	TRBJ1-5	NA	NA	CASSYAGARQPQHF	TGTGCCAGCAGTTACGCAGGGGCCCGGCAGCCCCAGCATTTT
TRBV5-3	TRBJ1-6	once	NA	CARSLGQGNSPLHF	TGTGCCAGAAGCTTGGGGCAGGGGAATTCACCCCTCCACTTT
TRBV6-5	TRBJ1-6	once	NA	CASSSRRGNSPLHF	TGTGCCAGCAGTTCCCGTCGAGGGAATTCACCCCTCCACTTT
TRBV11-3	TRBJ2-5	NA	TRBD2	CASSLGSGGPQETQYF	TGTGCCAGCAGCTTAGGTAGCGGGGGCCCGCAAGAGACCCAGTACTTC
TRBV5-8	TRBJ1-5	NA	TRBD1	CASSLSDWGGQGIGQPQHF	TGTGCCAGCAGCTTAAGCGACTGGGGGGGACAGGGAATAGGGCAGCCCCAGCATTTT
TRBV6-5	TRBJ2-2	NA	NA	CASSRSGTNTGELFF	TGTGCCAGCAGTAGGAGCGGAACGAACACCGGGGAGCTGTTTTTT
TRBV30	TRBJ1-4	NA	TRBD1	CAWMGTGNEKLFF	TGTGCCTGGATGGGGACAGGGAATGAAAAACTGTTTTTT
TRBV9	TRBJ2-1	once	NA	CASSVQVGSPGEQFF	TGTGCCAGCAGCGTCCAAGTTGGGTCCCCCGGGGAGCAGTTCTTC
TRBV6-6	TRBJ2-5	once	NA	CASSYLGLQGTQYF	TGTGCCAGCAGTTACCTGGGACTCCAAGGGACCCAGTACTTC
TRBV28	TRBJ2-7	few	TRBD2	CATGLLAGGPYEQYF	TGTGCCACTGGCCTTTTAGCGGGAGGACCCTACGAGCAGTACTTC
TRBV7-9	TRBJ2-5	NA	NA	CASSSRPDWQETQYF	TGTGCCAGCAGCTCCCGCCCGGACTGGCAAGAGACCCAGTACTTC
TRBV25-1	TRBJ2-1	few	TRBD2	CASIGGVNEQFF	TGTGCCAGCATCGGGGGGGTCAATGAGCAGTTCTTC
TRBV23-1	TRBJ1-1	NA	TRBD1	CASRNTGARLILMNTEAFF	TGCGCCAGCAGAAACACAGGGGCGCGCCTCATACTTATGAACACTGAAGCTTTCTTT
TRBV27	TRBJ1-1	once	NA	CATRDGGRVEAFF	TGTGCCACCCGGGATGGGGGGAGAGTTGAAGCTTTCTTT
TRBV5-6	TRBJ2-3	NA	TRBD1	CASSQQGGQPQYF	TGTGCCAGCAGCCAACAGGGGGGTCAGCCCCAGTATTTT
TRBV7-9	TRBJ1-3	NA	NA	CASSLNRNTRGNTIYF	TGTGCCAGCAGCCTGAACAGGAACACGCGCGGAAACACCATATATTTT
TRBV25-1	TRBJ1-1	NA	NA	CASSEGETTWRNTEAFF	TGTGCCAGCAGTGAAGGGGAGACCACCTGGAGGAACACTGAAGCTTTCTTT